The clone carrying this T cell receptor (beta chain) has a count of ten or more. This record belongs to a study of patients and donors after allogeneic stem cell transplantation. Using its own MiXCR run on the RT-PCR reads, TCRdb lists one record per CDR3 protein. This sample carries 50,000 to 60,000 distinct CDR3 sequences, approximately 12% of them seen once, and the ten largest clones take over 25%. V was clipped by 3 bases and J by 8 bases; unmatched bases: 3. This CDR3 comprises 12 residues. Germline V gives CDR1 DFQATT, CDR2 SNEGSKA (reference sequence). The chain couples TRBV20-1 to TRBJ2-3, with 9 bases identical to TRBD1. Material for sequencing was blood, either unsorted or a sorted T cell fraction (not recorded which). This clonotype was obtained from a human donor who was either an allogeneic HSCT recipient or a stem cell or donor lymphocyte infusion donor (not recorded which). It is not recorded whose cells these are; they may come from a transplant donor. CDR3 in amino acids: CSARKQGATQYF. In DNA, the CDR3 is TGCAGTGCTAGGAAACAGGGGGCTACGCAGTATTTT.